Detailed here is one T cell receptor (beta chain). This entry is derived from a study of blood T cell repertoires in COVID-19. About the study: The cDNA or gDNA used as material had been derived from T cells, B-cell-depleted T cells, or PBMCs.

This CDR3 is 14 amino acids long. Germline V CDR1 and CDR2: SGHDT, YYEEEE. V gave up 2 bases and J gave up 8 bases; unmatched junction bases: 9. Clones were sequenced by immunoSEQ multiplex PCR, and TCRdb holds only the in-frame ones, with some missing. The sample consists of 90,000 to 120,000 clones, approximately 84% of them appearing once. This TCR came from a man in his 60s with acute or convalescent COVID-19. Sequenced material: peripheral blood. The genes are TRBV5-6 and TRBJ1-1; 7 nucleotides align to TRBD1. The CDR3 nucleotides are TGTGCCAGCAGCTTCCGTCTCGGGACAGCAGAAGCTTTCTTT. Translating it yields CASSFRLGTAEAFF.